This T cell receptor beta chain appears in the sequencing data of a study of blood T cell repertoires in COVID-19. In the source study's methods: Amplification of reference gene primers was used by the study to estimate nucleated cell counts. Sequenced by immunoSEQ multiplex PCR; TCRdb stores in-frame clones only, minus some. The V and J calls and clone size are taken from that table; D and trimming were inferred from the DNA. The sample lists around 240,000 clones; roughly 81% were seen once. V was shortened by 6 bases and J by 6 bases, with 15 bases between the two germline ends. The CDR3 runs 13 residues.

The chain uses TRBV12-3 or TRBV12-4 and TRBJ2-7; TRBD2 is a possible D gene (6 bases). This TCR was recovered from a man in his forties with acute or convalescent COVID-19. What was sequenced was peripheral blood. The CDR3 coding sequence is TGTGCCAGCAGGGGTCAGACTAGTCGCGAGCAGTACTTC. This translates into CASRGQTSREQYF.